The subject of this entry is one T cell receptor beta chain. Its antigen remains unidentified. The data are from a study of cytomegalovirus exposure and HLA in healthy donors. Primers: 60 Vbeta forward and 13 Jbeta reverse. Here immunoSEQ multiplex PCR was the method, and the copy in TCRdb shows in-frame clones only, minus some. The sample records 150,000 to 200,000 clones, about four fifths being singletons. General study points: Compared with the approximately 680-donor mean, an Asian-associated ancestry cluster reportedly had fewer N-insertions, according to a later analysis.

The V segment lost 2 bases and the J segment 1 base; nucleotides outside the gene matches: 7. CDR3 length: 16 amino acids. CDR1 is MNHNY and CDR2 is SVGAGI in the germline V gene (reference sequence). This chain links TRBV6-6 with TRBJ1-1; the match to TRBD1 covers 7 bases. The sequenced material came from PBMCs. This TCR derives from a man between 18 and 35 years old in good health and CMV-seronegative. The CDR3 bases are TGTGCCAGCAGTTACGGATACAGGGGCAGGAACACTGAAGCTTTCTTT. Residues: CASSYGYRGRNTEAFF.